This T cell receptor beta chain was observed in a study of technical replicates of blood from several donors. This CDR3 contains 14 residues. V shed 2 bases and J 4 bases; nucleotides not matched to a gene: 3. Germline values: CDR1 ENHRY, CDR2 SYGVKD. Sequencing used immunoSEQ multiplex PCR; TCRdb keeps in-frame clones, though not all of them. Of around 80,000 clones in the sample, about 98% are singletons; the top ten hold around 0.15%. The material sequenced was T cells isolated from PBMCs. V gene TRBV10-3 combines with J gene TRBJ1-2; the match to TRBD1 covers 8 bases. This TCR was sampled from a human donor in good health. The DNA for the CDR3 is TGTGCCATCAGTGAGGCAGGGGGCAGCTATGGCTACACCTTC. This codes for CAISEAGGSYGYTF.